Below, 3 T cell receptor beta chains from the same sample are listed, as sequenced in a study of T cells in Graves' hyperthyroidism and ophthalmopathy. The CDR3 regions of TCR beta were amplified from RNA transcripts. The study used the HTBI primer set for a first-round RT-PCR of the TCR CDR3. TCRdb re-derived calls from the multiplex PCR reads in MiXCR, one entry per CDR3 protein. The repertoire consists of hundreds of thousands of distinct CDR3 sequences, with over 20% occurring once and the leading ten covering over 55%. Sequencing was done on a sample of blood. These receptors came from a young man with Graves' ophthalmopathy.

The table lists this clonotype with many counts. The genes are TRBV11-2 and TRBJ2-1; D is tentatively TRBD1 or TRBD2 (5 bases each). Trimming pared 10 bases from V and 3 bases from J, leaving 16 bases between. The CDR3 is made up of 14 amino acids. CDR1 is SGHAT and CDR2 is FQNNGV in the germline V gene. In DNA form, the CDR3 reads TGTGCCACTGGGGACGGGACCATCTACAATGAGCAGTTCTTC. As protein: CATGDGTIYNEQFF. Full variable domain (outside the CDR3, taken from reference TRBV11-2 and TRBJ2-1): EAGVAQSPRYKIIEKRQSVAFWCNPISGHATLYWYQQILGQGPKLLIQFQNNGVVDDSQLPKDRFSAERLKGVDSTLKIQPAKLEDSAVYLCATGDGTIYNEQFFGPGTRLTVL.

The J gene is TRBJ2-3, the V gene TRBV27; the match to TRBD1 covers 7 bases. After removal of 6 bases from V and 0 bases from J, the junction contained 6 bases not matched to a gene. From germline, CDR1 is MNHEY and CDR2 SMNVEV (reference sequence). The CDR3 covers 15 residues. CDR3 coding DNA: TGTGCCAGCAGGCCGGGACAGCTTAGCACAGATACGCAGTATTTT. It specifies CASRPGQLSTDTQYF.

In this sample, this clonotype turned up many times. The chain recombines TRBV18 with TRBJ1-5; D may be TRBD1 (6 bases). CDR1 is KGHSH and CDR2 is LQKENI in the germline V gene. There are 14 residues in the CDR3. V dropped 5 bases and J dropped 8 bases, with 16 bases sitting between them. CDR3 nucleotides: TGTGCCAGCTCAACACAGGGAGGCCTAGAGCCCCAGCATTTT. As protein: CASSTQGGLEPQHF.